The 6 T cell receptor beta chains given below trace back to one sample, sequenced in a study of molecular identifiers for immune sequencing clone quantification. TCRdb ran MiXCR on the PCR reads and lists one entry per CDR3 protein. Among about 500,000 distinct CDR3 sequences, around 21% were seen once, and the ten largest hold about 0.8%. Specimen: naive CD8+ T cells from blood, with Jurkat cell RNA spiked in. Subset reported: FACS-sorted CD8+CD4-CCR7+CD45RA+ naive T cells. These receptor sequences come from a human donor in good health. Some libraries in this study had Jurkat cell RNA spiked in.

This clonotype showed up just a few times. The V and J genes are TRBV9 and TRBJ2-3; D is perhaps TRBD1 or TRBD2 (7 bases each). The CDR3 is made up of 16 amino acids. V lost 3 bases and J lost 2, with 16 bases in between. Germline lookup yields CDR1 SGDLS and CDR2 YYNGEE. DNA of the CDR3: TGTGCCAGCAGCGAGGGGGGAGGGGGCTTCACAGATACGCAGTATTTT. Its protein product is CASSEGGGGFTDTQYF.

This clonotype has only one observation. This chain links TRBV30 with TRBJ2-5, with 7 nucleotides matching TRBD1. This CDR3 has 14 residues. The junction had 10 bases not matched to a gene; V was cut back by 5 bases and J by 4 bases. From germline, CDR1 is GTSNPN and CDR2 SVGIG (reference sequence). CDR3 in amino acids: CAWVPGQPRETQYF. In DNA, the CDR3 is TGTGCCTGGGTACCGGGACAGCCACGAGAGACCCAGTACTTC.

The rearrangement uses TRBV7-2 and TRBJ2-1; tentative D call: TRBD2 (6 bases). CDR1 and CDR2 (germline): SGHTA, FQGNSA. CDR3 length: 16 residues. V shed 7 bases and J shed 8 bases, with 24 bases lying between them. The CDR3 is CASKISGTSRVHEQFF. CDR3 coding DNA: TGTGCCAGCAAGATTAGTGGTACTAGCCGGGTGCATGAGCAGTTCTTC.

The rearrangement uses TRBV14 and TRBJ1-4, with 12 bases aligning to TRBD1. CDR1 SGHDN and CDR2 FVKESK come from the germline V gene. The CDR3 is 18 residues long. After removal of 4 bases from V and 2 bases from J, the junction contained 8 bases not matched to a gene. CDR3 sequence reads: CASSPGRDRGLTNEKLFF. The CDR3 nucleotides are TGTGCCAGCAGCCCAGGCCGGGACAGGGGGCTTACTAATGAAAAACTGTTTTTT. Full variable domain (remainder filled in from reference TRBV14 and TRBJ1-4): EAGVTQFPSHSVIEKGQTVTLRCDPISGHDNLYWYRRVMGKEIKFLLHFVKESKQDESGMPNNRFLAERTGGTYSTLKVQPAELEDSGVYFCASSPGRDRGLTNEKLFFGSGTQLSVL.

The chain links TRBV6-2 or TRBV6-3 to TRBJ2-7; TRBD2 aligns across 10 bases. Germline trimming cut 6 bases from V and 7 bases from J; bases unmatched to any gene: 9. The length of the CDR3 is 14 residues. Germline CDR1 is MNHEY and CDR2 is SVGEGT. The CDR3 loop reads CASRKAGGVVEQYF. In DNA, the CDR3 is TGTGCCAGCAGAAAAGCGGGGGGGGTCGTGGAGCAGTACTTC.

This clonotype was picked up many times. The V gene is TRBV6-5, the J gene TRBJ2-1; D is undetermined. Trimming took 2 bases from V and 0 from J, leaving 2 bases between them. From germline, CDR1 is MNHEY and CDR2 SVGAGI. CDR3 length equals 13 residues. Here the CDR3 reads CASSYSSYNEQFF. The CDR3 region has the DNA TGTGCCAGCAGTTACAGCTCCTACAATGAGCAGTTCTTC.